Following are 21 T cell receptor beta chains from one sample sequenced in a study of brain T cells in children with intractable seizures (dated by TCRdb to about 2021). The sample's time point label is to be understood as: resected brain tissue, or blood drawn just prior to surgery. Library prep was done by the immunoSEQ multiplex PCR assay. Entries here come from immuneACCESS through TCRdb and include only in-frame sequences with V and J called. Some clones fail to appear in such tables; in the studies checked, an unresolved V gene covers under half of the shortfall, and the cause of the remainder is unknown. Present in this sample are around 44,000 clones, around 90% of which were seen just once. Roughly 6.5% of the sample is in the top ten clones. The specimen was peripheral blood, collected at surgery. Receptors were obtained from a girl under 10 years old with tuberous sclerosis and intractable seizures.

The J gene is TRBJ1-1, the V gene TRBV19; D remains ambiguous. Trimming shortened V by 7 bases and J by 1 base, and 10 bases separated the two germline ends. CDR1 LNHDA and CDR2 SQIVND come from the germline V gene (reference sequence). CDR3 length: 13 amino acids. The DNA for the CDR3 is TGTGCCAGTATGGGCAGGAAGAACACTGAAGCTTTCTTT. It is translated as CASMGRKNTEAFF.

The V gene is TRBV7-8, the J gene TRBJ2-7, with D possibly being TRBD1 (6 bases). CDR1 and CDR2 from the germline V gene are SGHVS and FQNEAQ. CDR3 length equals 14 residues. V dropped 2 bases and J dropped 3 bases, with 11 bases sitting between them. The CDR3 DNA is TGTGCCAGCAGCTTACCACAGGGAGACTACGAGCAGTACTTC. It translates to CASSLPQGDYEQYF.

Here the CDR3 DNA reads TGTGCCAGCAGTGAGACTGTAACCGGGGAGCTGTTTTTT. It encodes CASSETVTGELFF. V is TRBV6-4 and J is TRBJ2-2; D gene ambiguous. This CDR3 is built from 13 residues. Per germline, CDR1 MRHNA and CDR2 SNTAGT. With 3 bases removed from V and 5 bases from J, the gap between germline ends came to 7 bases.

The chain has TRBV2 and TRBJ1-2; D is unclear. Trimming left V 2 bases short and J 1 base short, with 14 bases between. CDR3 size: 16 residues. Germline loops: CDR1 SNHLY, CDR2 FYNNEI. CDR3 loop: CASSEPGRDLNYGYTF. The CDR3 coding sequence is TGTGCCAGCAGTGAACCCGGGAGGGATCTTAACTATGGCTACACCTTC.

The CDR3 spells CAWRSGGGTDTQYF. CDR3 sequence (DNA): TGTGCCTGGAGATCCGGGGGCGGCACAGATACGCAGTATTTT. This chain connects TRBV30 to TRBJ2-3, with D perhaps TRBD1 or TRBD2 (6 bases each). V lost 3 bases, J lost 1 base, and 11 bases lay in between. CDR3 size: 14 residues. Germline V gene data show CDR1 as GTSNPN and CDR2 as SVGIG (reference sequence).

The CDR3 coding sequence is TGTGCCAGCACCCTCAAATGGGTAGGCACTGAAGCTTTCTTT. Amino acids: CASTLKWVGTEAFF. The gene calls are TRBV2 and TRBJ1-1, with unresolved D. Germline lookup yields CDR1 SNHLY and CDR2 FYNNEI. CDR3 length: 14 amino acids. The ends were cut back, 7 bases at V and 4 bases at J, with 16 bases in the middle.

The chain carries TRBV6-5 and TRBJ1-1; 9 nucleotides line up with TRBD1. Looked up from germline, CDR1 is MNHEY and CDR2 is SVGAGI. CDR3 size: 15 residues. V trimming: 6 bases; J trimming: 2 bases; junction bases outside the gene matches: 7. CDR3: CASRGPGQGNTEAFF. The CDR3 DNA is TGTGCCAGCAGGGGACCGGGACAGGGAAACACTGAAGCTTTCTTT.

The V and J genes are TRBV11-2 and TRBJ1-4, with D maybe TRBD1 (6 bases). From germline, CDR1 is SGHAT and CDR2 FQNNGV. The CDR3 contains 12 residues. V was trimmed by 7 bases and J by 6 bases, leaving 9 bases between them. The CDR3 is CASTGAHEKLFF. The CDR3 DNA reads TGTGCCAGCACGGGGGCGCATGAAAAACTGTTTTTT.

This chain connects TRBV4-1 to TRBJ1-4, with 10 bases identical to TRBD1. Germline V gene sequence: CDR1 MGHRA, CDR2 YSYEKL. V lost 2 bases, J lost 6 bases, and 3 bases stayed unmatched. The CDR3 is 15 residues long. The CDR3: CASSQNGQGDEKLFF. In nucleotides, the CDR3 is TGCGCCAGCAGCCAAAACGGACAGGGGGATGAAAAACTGTTTTTT.

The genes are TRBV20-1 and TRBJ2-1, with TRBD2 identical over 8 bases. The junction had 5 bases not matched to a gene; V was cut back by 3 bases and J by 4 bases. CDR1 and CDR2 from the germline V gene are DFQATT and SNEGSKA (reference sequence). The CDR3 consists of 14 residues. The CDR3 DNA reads TGCAGTGCTAGTAGCGGGGTGTCATACAATGAGCAGTTCTTC. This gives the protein CSASSGVSYNEQFF.

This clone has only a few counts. In DNA, the CDR3 is TGTGCCAGCAGCTCGACAGGGGGCAGTCAGCCCCAGCATTTT. Translating it yields CASSSTGGSQPQHF. The chain combines TRBV5-6 with TRBJ1-5; 10 bases fit TRBD1. Losses at the gene ends were 3 bases for V and 6 bases for J; bases not matched to a gene: 3. Germline loops: CDR1 SGHDT, CDR2 YYEEEE. This CDR3 contains 14 residues.

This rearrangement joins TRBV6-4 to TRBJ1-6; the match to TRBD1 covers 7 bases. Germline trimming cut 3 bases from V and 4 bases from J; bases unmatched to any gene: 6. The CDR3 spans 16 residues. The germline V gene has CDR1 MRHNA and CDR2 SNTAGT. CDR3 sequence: CASSEAPGQYNSPLHF. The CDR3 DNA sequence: TGTGCCAGCAGTGAAGCCCCGGGACAGTATAATTCACCCCTCCACTTT.

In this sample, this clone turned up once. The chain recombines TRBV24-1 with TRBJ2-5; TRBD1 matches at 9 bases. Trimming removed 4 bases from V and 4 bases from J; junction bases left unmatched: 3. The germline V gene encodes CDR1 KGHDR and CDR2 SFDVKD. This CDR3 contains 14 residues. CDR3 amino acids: CATSEGQGGETQYF. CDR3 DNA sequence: TGTGCCACCAGTGAGGGACAGGGAGGAGAGACCCAGTACTTC.

CDR3 nucleotide sequence: TGTGCCAGCAGCCAACTAGCGGGGGCCACAGATACGCAGTATTTT. Encoded protein: CASSQLAGATDTQYF. This chain uses TRBV4-2 with TRBJ2-3; TRBD2 matches at 10 bases. V lost 2 bases and J lost 2; bases outside the gene matches: 1. Germline assignment: CDR1 LGHNA and CDR2 YNFKEQ. The CDR3 consists of 15 residues.

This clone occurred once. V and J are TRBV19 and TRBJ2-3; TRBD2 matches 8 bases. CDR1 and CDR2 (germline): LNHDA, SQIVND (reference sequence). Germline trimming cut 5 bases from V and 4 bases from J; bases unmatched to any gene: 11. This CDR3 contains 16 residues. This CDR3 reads CASSPRLARRADTQYF. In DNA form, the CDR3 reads TGTGCCAGTAGTCCAAGACTAGCGAGAAGGGCAGATACGCAGTATTTT.

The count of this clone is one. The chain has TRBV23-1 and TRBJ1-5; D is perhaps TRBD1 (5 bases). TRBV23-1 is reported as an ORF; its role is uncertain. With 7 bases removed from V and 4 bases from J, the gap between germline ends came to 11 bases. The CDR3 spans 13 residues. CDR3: CASIEGRNQPQHF. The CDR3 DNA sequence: TGCGCCAGCATCGAGGGGCGAAATCAGCCCCAGCATTTT.

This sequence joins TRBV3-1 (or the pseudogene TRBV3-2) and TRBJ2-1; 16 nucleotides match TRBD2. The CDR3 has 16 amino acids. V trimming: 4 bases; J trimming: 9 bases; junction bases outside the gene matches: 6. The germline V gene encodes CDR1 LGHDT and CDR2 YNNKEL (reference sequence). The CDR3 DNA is TGTGCCAGCAGCCGAGGGACTAGCGGGGGGGTAGGTGAGCAGTTCTTC. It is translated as CASSRGTSGGVGEQFF.

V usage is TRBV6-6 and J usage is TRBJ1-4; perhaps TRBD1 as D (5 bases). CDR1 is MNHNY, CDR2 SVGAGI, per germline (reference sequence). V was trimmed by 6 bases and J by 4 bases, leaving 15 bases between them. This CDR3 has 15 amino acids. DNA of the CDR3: TGTGCCAGCAGCCCAGGGTACAGGCTTAATGAAAAACTGTTTTTT. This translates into CASSPGYRLNEKLFF.

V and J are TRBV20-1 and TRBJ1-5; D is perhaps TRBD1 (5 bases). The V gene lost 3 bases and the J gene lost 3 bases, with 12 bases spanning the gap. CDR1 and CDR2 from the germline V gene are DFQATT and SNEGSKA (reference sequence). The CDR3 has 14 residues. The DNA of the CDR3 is TGCAGTGCTAGTAGGGGCAGACTCAATCAGCCCCAGCATTTT. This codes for CSASRGRLNQPQHF.

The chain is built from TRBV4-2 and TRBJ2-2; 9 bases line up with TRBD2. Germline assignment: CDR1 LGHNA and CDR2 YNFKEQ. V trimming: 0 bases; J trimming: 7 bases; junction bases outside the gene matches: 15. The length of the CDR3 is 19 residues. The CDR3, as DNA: TGTGCCAGCAGCCAAGACCTCGCGTGGGCGGGGGGGCCGGACGGGGAGCTGTTTTTT. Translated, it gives CASSQDLAWAGGPDGELFF.

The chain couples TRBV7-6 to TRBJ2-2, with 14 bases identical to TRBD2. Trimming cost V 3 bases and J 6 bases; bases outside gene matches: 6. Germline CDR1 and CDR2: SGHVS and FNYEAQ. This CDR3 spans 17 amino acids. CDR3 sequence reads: CASSLWTSGGKAGELFF. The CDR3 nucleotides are TGTGCCAGCAGCTTGTGGACTAGCGGGGGGAAGGCCGGGGAGCTGTTTTTT.